This T cell receptor beta chain comes out of a study of post-analysis software for immune sequencing data. Study-wide points: F measure grouped same-batch samples tightly together. Multiple sclerosis patients showed significantly lower normalized Chao1 diversity than controls did. In patients, about five TRBV segments were more frequent than in controls, with TRBV5-6, TRBV5-1 and TRBV20-1 among them.

About this clonotype itself: Its cognate antigen is unknown.

cDNA libraries of TCR beta carried unique molecular identifiers. Each batch of about 0.85 to 10 million T cells produced hundreds of thousands of cDNA molecules. TCRdb used MiXCR to reprocess the PCR reads, holding one entry per CDR3 protein. The table includes hundreds of thousands of distinct CDR3 sequences, 53% detected once. CDR3 length: 15 residues. With 4 bases clipped from V and 1 base from J, the junction kept 6 bases outside the gene matches. Germline CDR1 reads LGHDT; CDR2 reads YNNKEL (reference sequence). The material sequenced was blood. This chain links TRBV3-1 with TRBJ1-2; 7 nucleotides agree with TRBD1. The clonotype comes from a girl aged 5-17 years with multiple sclerosis. In DNA, the CDR3 is TGTGCCAGCAGCCCGGTTTGGGACAGTAACTATGGCTACACCTTC. This encodes CASSPVWDSNYGYTF.